The 5 T cell receptor beta chains below were found in one sample sequenced in a study of type 1 regulatory T cells. Their antigens remain unidentified. TCRdb reprocessed the reads with MiXCR, giving one entry per CDR3 protein. The sample contains roughly 67,000 distinct CDR3 sequences, 63% of which appear only once. Sequencing was carried out using cultured T cells, either the whole culture or a sorted T cell fraction (not recorded which). Subset noted: Tr1-enriched cell product generated in vitro against host alloantigens. These receptors were collected from a human donor in good health.

The J gene is TRBJ2-6, the V gene TRBV11-2; a weak D match, TRBD1 (5 bases). The CDR3 spans 15 residues. The V gene's germline CDR1 is SGHAT and CDR2 FQNNGV. Trimming took off 4 bases at V and 0 bases at J, with 7 bases between the two ends. The CDR3 DNA reads as TGTGCCAGCAGCTCCGACAGCTCTGGGGCCAACGTCCTGACTTTC. Residues: CASSSDSSGANVLTF.

Note on this clonotype: Being one base from a much bigger clone, this may be a read error. This chain links TRBV20-1 with TRBJ2-7; 7 positions match TRBD2. The CDR3 totals 15 residues. The germline gives CDR1 DFQATT, CDR2 SNEGSKA (reference sequence). DNA of the CDR3: TGCAGTGCTAGAGGTTTCCGGGCTAGCGGATACGAGCAGTGCTTC. Encoded protein: CSARGFRASGYEQCF.

V gene TRBV5-1 combines with J gene TRBJ2-2, with TRBD1 identical over 8 bases. The CDR3 has 15 amino acids. Germline lookup yields CDR1 SGHRS and CDR2 YFSETQ. Losses at the gene ends were 5 bases for V and 4 bases for J; bases not matched to a gene: 7. CDR3 protein: CASSLNTGGTGELFF. The CDR3 nucleotides read TGCGCCAGCAGTCTGAATACAGGGGGCACCGGGGAGCTGTTTTTT.

The gene calls are TRBV10-3 and TRBJ1-2; 8 bases map to TRBD1. The CDR3 runs to 14 residues. V shed 5 bases, J shed 2 bases, and the junction held 4 bases outside the gene matches. Germline V gene data show CDR1 as ENHRY and CDR2 as SYGVKD. This chain's CDR3 is CAISQDRANYGYTF. The CDR3 coding sequence is TGTGCCATCAGTCAGGACAGGGCCAACTATGGCTACACCTTC.

The CDR3 region is CASSQGQGRTADTQYF. Written as DNA, the CDR3 is TGTGCCAGCAGCCAGGGACAGGGGCGGACGGCAGATACGCAGTATTTT. V gene TRBV3-1 combines with J gene TRBJ2-3; the match to TRBD1 covers 10 bases. The V gene's germline CDR1 is LGHDT and CDR2 YNNKEL (reference sequence). The V gene end was trimmed by 3 bases and the J gene end by 4 bases; junction bases not matched to a gene: 7. The CDR3 runs to 16 residues.